Below, 20 T cell receptor beta chains from the same sample are listed, as sequenced in a study of blood T cell repertoires in COVID-19. TCRdb's table, derived via immunoSEQ multiplex PCR, lists solely in-frame clones and lacks some. The sample lists about 120,000 clones; roughly 80% were seen once. The specimen sequenced was peripheral blood. Receptors originate from a man in his 70s with acute or convalescent COVID-19.

This clone was found once. The chain is built from TRBV4-3 and TRBJ2-3; 10 nucleotides align to TRBD1. The CDR3 totals 15 residues. V shed 4 bases and J 5 bases; nucleotides not matched to a gene: 6. From germline, CDR1 is LGHNA and CDR2 YSLEER. The CDR3 region is CASSPGTGARDTQYF. The CDR3 nucleotides read TGCGCCAGCAGCCCCGGGACAGGGGCTAGAGATACGCAGTATTTT.

This clone was counted a few times. This chain connects TRBV19 to TRBJ1-4, with D perhaps TRBD1 (5 bases). Per the germline V gene, CDR1 is LNHDA and CDR2 is SQIVND (reference sequence). Trimming shortened V by 7 bases and J by 5 bases, and 11 bases separated the two germline ends. The CDR3 consists of 13 residues. The CDR3 protein is CASMDWGNEKLFF. The DNA for the CDR3 is TGTGCCAGTATGGATTGGGGCAATGAAAAACTGTTTTTT.

V usage is TRBV11-2 and J usage is TRBJ2-7, with 8 bases lining up with TRBD2. V shed 1 base, J shed 2 bases, and the junction held 10 bases outside the gene matches. There are 17 residues in the CDR3. Germline assignment: CDR1 SGHAT and CDR2 FQNNGV. The CDR3 DNA reads as TGTGCCAGCAGCTTAGGTCTTGGGGGGGGACTAGCCTACGAGCAGTACTTC. It codes for CASSLGLGGGLAYEQYF.

The V call is TRBV4-1, the J call TRBJ1-1, with D possibly matching TRBD1 (5 bases). The CDR3 has 15 amino acids. Trimming shortened V by 0 bases and J by 5 bases, and 13 bases separated the two germline ends. Germline CDR1 and CDR2: MGHRA and YSYEKL. In DNA, the CDR3 is TGCGCCAGCAGCCAAGATGGGAGGGGAGGGACTGAAGCTTTCTTT. Translating it yields CASSQDGRGGTEAFF.

This clone appeared a few times. The chain couples TRBV7-2 to TRBJ1-5; 9 bases match TRBD1. This CDR3 has 15 amino acids. Germline CDR1 and CDR2: SGHTA and FQGNSA. V shed 2 bases, J shed 4 bases, and the junction held 3 bases outside the gene matches. CDR3 loop: CASSLYRGPNQPQHF. In DNA form, the CDR3 reads TGTGCCAGCAGCTTATACAGGGGGCCAAATCAGCCCCAGCATTTT.

The rearrangement links TRBV2 to TRBJ1-4; 8 bases fit TRBD1. Germline V CDR1 and CDR2: SNHLY, FYNNEI. The J segment lost 3 bases and the V segment lost 7 bases, leaving 7 bases of the junction unmatched. The CDR3 totals 15 residues. CDR3 in amino acids: CASNRQGLSNEKLFF. The CDR3 DNA is TGTGCCAGCAATCGACAGGGGCTGTCTAATGAAAAACTGTTTTTT.

V and J are TRBV5-1 and TRBJ2-5; D is undetermined. The CDR3 consists of 13 residues. Between the trimmed V and J ends, which lost 0 bases and 5 bases, there was a span of 8 bases. Germline assignment: CDR1 SGHRS and CDR2 YFSETQ. This CDR3 is CASSLAGFETQYF. The CDR3 DNA is TGCGCCAGCAGCTTGGCCGGGTTTGAGACCCAGTACTTC. The variable domain in full, with the rest retrieved from reference TRBV5-1 and TRBJ2-5, is KAGVTQTPRYLIKTRGQQVTLSCSPISGHRSVSWYQQTPGQGLQFLFEYFSETQRNKGNFPGRFSGRQFSNSRSEMNVSTLELGDSALYLCASSLAGFETQYFGPGTRLLVL.

The chain links TRBV19 to TRBJ2-1, with 10 bases fitting TRBD2. V gave up 4 bases and J gave up 8 bases; unmatched junction bases: 11. Germline loops: CDR1 LNHDA, CDR2 SQIVND (reference sequence). The CDR3 covers 16 residues. The CDR3 DNA is TGTGCCAGTAGTACCCGAGGGAGCGGGAGGGCCTATGAGCAGTTCTTC. Translation: CASSTRGSGRAYEQFF.

This clone was observed a handful of times. V and J are TRBV4-3 and TRBJ2-7; TRBD2 matches at 10 bases. Germline V lookup: CDR1 LGHNA, CDR2 YSLEER. Trimming at V came to 2 bases and at J to 2 bases, leaving 3 bases not matched to a gene. This CDR3 has 15 residues. CDR3 in amino acids: CASSQQRGGPYEQYF. CDR3 nucleotides: TGCGCCAGCAGCCAACAGCGGGGGGGTCCCTACGAGCAGTACTTC.

This clone appeared many times. The V gene is TRBV7-7, the J gene TRBJ2-2; TRBD1 is a possible D gene (6 bases). V lost 1 base and J lost 3, with 12 bases in between. Germline assignment: CDR1 SSHAT and CDR2 FNYEAQ (reference sequence). CDR3 size: 16 residues. In nucleotides, the CDR3 is TGTGCCAGCAGCTTAGAGACAGGAGTTGACACCGGGGAGCTGTTTTTT. It is translated as CASSLETGVDTGELFF.

This clone turned up a few times. This sequence joins TRBV10-2 and TRBJ2-5; no clear D. The V gene's germline CDR1 is WSHSY and CDR2 SAAADI. The CDR3 spans 13 residues. Between the trimmed V and J ends, which lost 6 bases and 5 bases, there was a span of 13 bases. This CDR3 is CASRPRMNETQYF. CDR3 in DNA: TGCGCCAGCAGACCGAGGATGAACGAGACCCAGTACTTC.

This chain joins TRBV3-1 (or the pseudogene TRBV3-2) and TRBJ1-1, with D possibly being TRBD1 (5 bases). The CDR3 totals 13 residues. V was pared by 6 bases and J by 1 base, with 9 bases between. In germline, CDR1 is LGHDT, CDR2 YNNKEL (reference sequence). The CDR3 coding sequence is TGTGCCAGCAGACCTCAGGGGAACACTGAAGCTTTCTTT. Translation gives CASRPQGNTEAFF.

The V and J genes are TRBV29-1 and TRBJ1-3, with D maybe TRBD1 (6 bases). Trimming removed 6 bases from V and 0 bases from J, with 18 bases in between. The CDR3 length is 16 residues. Germline lookup yields CDR1 SQVTM and CDR2 ANQGSEA. The CDR3 DNA reads TGCAGCGTGTACAGGGCCCATCGATCCTCTGGAAACACCATATATTTT. It yields the protein CSVYRAHRSSGNTIYF.

This chain connects TRBV6-4 to TRBJ2-5; 9 positions match TRBD1. Trimming cost V 4 bases and J 1 base; bases outside gene matches: 4. This CDR3 is 15 amino acids long. Germline-derived CDR1 and CDR2 are MRHNA and SNTAGT. The CDR3 region is CASSAGDRAQETQYF. CDR3 bases: TGTGCCAGCAGTGCAGGGGACAGGGCCCAAGAGACCCAGTACTTC.

V gene TRBV4-2 combines with J gene TRBJ1-5; possible D gene TRBD1, 5 bases. Trimming shortened V by 1 base and J by 1 base, and 5 bases separated the two germline ends. The CDR3 is 14 residues long. Germline CDR1 reads LGHNA; CDR2 reads YNFKEQ. The CDR3 is CASSQAGSNQPQHF. The DNA for the CDR3 is TGTGCCAGCAGCCAAGCAGGGAGCAATCAGCCCCAGCATTTT.

This clone has only a few counts. This chain joins TRBV5-8 and TRBJ2-1; D not certain. The V gene lost 4 bases and the J gene lost 10 bases, with 6 bases spanning the gap. The germline gives CDR1 SGHTS, CDR2 YDEGEE. This CDR3 has 10 amino acids. The CDR3 DNA reads as TGTGCCAGCAGCCTCGTGGAGCAGTTCTTC. Encoded protein: CASSLVEQFF.

This chain links TRBV27 with TRBJ1-6, with TRBD1 matching 7 bases. This CDR3 has 16 residues. Germline-derived CDR1 and CDR2 are MNHEY and SMNVEV (reference sequence). J gave up 6 bases and V 2 bases, and 7 bases lay outside the gene matches. The CDR3 protein is CASSLMGTEGNSPLHF. In nucleotides, the CDR3 is TGTGCCAGCAGTTTAATGGGGACAGAGGGTAATTCACCCCTCCACTTT.

The chain is built from TRBV20-1 and TRBJ1-4, with D perhaps matching TRBD1 (6 bases). V was pared by 3 bases and J by 10 bases, with 21 bases between. Germline lookup yields CDR1 DFQATT and CDR2 SNEGSKA (reference sequence). CDR3 length equals 15 residues. In nucleotides, the CDR3 is TGCAGTGCTAGTGGTTTGGGACACCAGGCGGGAAAACTGTTTTTT. Its translation is CSASGLGHQAGKLFF.

The chain joins TRBV7-8 to TRBJ2-7; 8 bases fit TRBD2. This CDR3 has 15 amino acids. V lost 5 bases and J lost 2; bases outside the gene matches: 8. CDR1 and CDR2 (germline): SGHVS, FQNEAQ. The DNA of the CDR3 is TGTGCCAGCAGCGCGCGAGCGGGGGATCCCTACGAGCAGTACTTC. As protein: CASSARAGDPYEQYF.

The rearrangement uses TRBV18 and TRBJ2-1, with 13 nucleotides matching TRBD2. This CDR3 has 15 residues. Per germline, CDR1 KGHSH and CDR2 LQKENI. With 4 bases clipped from V and 5 bases from J, the junction kept 2 bases outside the gene matches. CDR3 DNA sequence: TGTGCCAGCTCACAAACTAGCGGGAGGGACAATGAGCAGTTCTTC. This gives the protein CASSQTSGRDNEQFF.